Listed below are T cell receptor beta chains from one sample, sequenced in a study of somatic mutations in cytotoxic T cells in rheumatoid arthritis. This table comes from immunoSEQ multiplex PCR, and its TCRdb copy is limited to in-frame clones, with some not included. Here the sample spans 2,500 to 3,500 clones, 86% being singletons. The sample consisted of CD8+ T cells sorted from blood. The source of these receptors is an older woman with rheumatoid arthritis. CDR3s include the opening cysteine and the closing phenylalanine or tryptophan. A D gene is named only where the DNA matches it firmly. Some rows mark clone size as missing; the rest say once, few, many or name a class of expanded clone.

NA	TRBV18	TRBJ2-7	NA	TGTGCCAGCTCACTGGAGTACGAGCAGTACTTC	CASSLEYEQYF
TRBD2	TRBV13	TRBJ2-5	NA	TGTGCCAGCAGCTCCTTAGCGGGAGGGCGGGAGACCCAGTACTTC	CASSSLAGGRETQYF
NA	TRBV9	TRBJ2-2	NA	TGTGCCAGCAGCGTACGAGGGTTGGGGGAGCTGTTTTTT	CASSVRGLGELFF
NA	TRBV9	TRBJ1-5	NA	TGTGCCAGCAGCCCTAGCGGGGGGAGCAATCAGCCCCAGCATTTT	CASSPSGGSNQPQHF
TRBD2	TRBV9	TRBJ2-2	NA	TGTGCCAGCAGCGAGCGGGGCGGGAGGGCCAGTGACACCGGGGAGCTGTTTTTT	CASSERGGRASDTGELFF
NA	TRBV11-2	TRBJ2-4	NA	TGTGCCAGCAGCTTAGGGAGGACAGCGCTAGCCAAAAACATTCAGTACTTC	CASSLGRTALAKNIQYF
TRBD1	TRBV19	TRBJ1-2	large	TGTGCCAGTAGTGGGACAGGGTATGGCTACACCTTC	CASSGTGYGYTF
NA	TRBV13	TRBJ1-5	NA	TGTGCCAGCGCCTTGGGCGGGCAGCCCCAGCATTTT	CASALGGQPQHF
NA	TRBV11-3	TRBJ2-3	NA	TGTGCCAGCAGCTTAGCCAGGGTCTCAGATACGCAGTATTTT	CASSLARVSDTQYF
NA	TRBV5-1	TRBJ2-7	NA	TGCGCCAGCAGCTTGGAAGGGGTCGGCTACGAGCAGTACTTC	CASSLEGVGYEQYF
NA	TRBV4-1	TRBJ2-5	NA	TGCGCCAGCAGCCAAGGCGACAGAGACCAAGAGACCCAGTACTTC	CASSQGDRDQETQYF
NA	TRBV27	TRBJ2-5	once	TGTGCCAGCAGTTTAGTCGGCACAGTCCTCCAAGAGACCCAGTACTTC	CASSLVGTVLQETQYF
TRBD1	TRBV29-1	TRBJ2-5	once	TGCAGCGTTGAATGGACAGGGGGCATGGAGACCCAGTACTTC	CSVEWTGGMETQYF
NA	TRBV5-4	TRBJ2-7	NA	TGTGCTAGCAGCTTGGGGGCGGGTCCAAGGAACGAGCAGTACTTC	CASSLGAGPRNEQYF
TRBD1	TRBV10-2	TRBJ2-3	once	TGCGCCAGCAGTGAAGGGACAGGGGCCTTCACAGATACGCAGTATTTT	CASSEGTGAFTDTQYF
NA	TRBV4-3	TRBJ1-6	NA	TGCGCCAGCAGCCAAGATCAGAGCGAGAACCTCTATAATTCCCCCCTCCACTTT	CASSQDQSENLYNSPLHF
NA	TRBV10-2	TRBJ2-3	NA	TGCGCCAGCCGCTCCTCTTTAGTAGATACGCAGTATTTT	CASRSSLVDTQYF
NA	TRBV29-1	TRBJ1-2	NA	TGCAGCGCTAATCAGGGCGACTATGGCTACACCTTC	CSANQGDYGYTF
TRBD2	TRBV2	TRBJ2-5	NA	TGTGCCAGCAGGGGGGGGAGAGAGACCCAGTACTTC	CASRGGRETQYF
NA	TRBV5-4	TRBJ1-1	NA	TGTGCCAGCAGCACACCGGGCCTAGGACTTGAAGCTTTCTTT	CASSTPGLGLEAFF
NA	TRBV21-1	TRBJ1-5	once	TGTGCCAGCAGCCAACAGTCCCTAGGGGCCGGCAATCAGCCCCAGCATTTT	CASSQQSLGAGNQPQHF
NA	TRBV7-2	TRBJ1-1	NA	TGTGCCACGATCAGTGTTGTTGAAGCTTTCTTT	CATISVVEAFF
TRBD1	TRBV7-8	TRBJ1-5	once	TGTGCCAGCAGGGAGACAGGGTTAAGCAATCAGCCCCAGCATTTT	CASRETGLSNQPQHF
TRBD1	TRBV27	TRBJ2-7	NA	TGTGCCAGCAGTCCGAGGGACAGATCCTACGAGCAGTACTTC	CASSPRDRSYEQYF
NA	TRBV5-6	TRBJ1-3	NA	TGTGCCAGCAGCTTATTAGTCGGGGATTTTGGAAACACCATATATTTT	CASSLLVGDFGNTIYF
NA	TRBV6-5	TRBJ1-1	NA	TGTGCCAGCAGTTTCGGGGGACTTGGGAGCACTGAAGCTTTCTTT	CASSFGGLGSTEAFF
TRBD1	TRBV30	TRBJ2-1	few	TGTGCCTGGGGCTCCGACAGGGAGAGCTCCTACAATGAGCAGTTCTTC	CAWGSDRESSYNEQFF
TRBD1	TRBV6-5	TRBJ2-5	once	TGTGCCAGCAGTTACCAGGCAGGGGGCCTGGAGACCCAGTACTTC	CASSYQAGGLETQYF
TRBD1	TRBV9	TRBJ2-2	NA	TGTGCCAGCGGGACAGGGAACACCGGGGAGCTGTTTTTT	CASGTGNTGELFF
NA	TRBV4-1	TRBJ2-1	NA	TGCGCCAGCAGCCAAGAAGGGCTAGCAAGGTACAATGAGCAGTTCTTC	CASSQEGLARYNEQFF
NA	TRBV6-5	TRBJ2-3	NA	TGTGCCAGCGAAGGGAGCTCCGGGGAAGATACGCAGTATTTT	CASEGSSGEDTQYF
NA	TRBV27	TRBJ2-3	NA	TGTGCCAGCAGTTTGGGGCGGGGAACAGATACGCAGTATTTT	CASSLGRGTDTQYF
NA	TRBV4-3	TRBJ2-1	NA	TGCGCCAGCAGCCAAGATCGGTCCGGGTTAACGGTTGAGCAGTTCTTC	CASSQDRSGLTVEQFF
NA	TRBV28	TRBJ2-4	NA	TGTGCCAGCGCCCGTCCCGGAAACATTCAGTACTTC	CASARPGNIQYF
NA	TRBV27	TRBJ2-7	NA	TGTGCCAGCAGTTTAGGATCTGGGGTAGCGGCCTCCTACGAGCAGTACTTC	CASSLGSGVAASYEQYF
NA	TRBV7-2	TRBJ1-6	NA	TGTGCCAGCAGCGGGCGGGCTCGCGGTTCACCCCTCCACTTT	CASSGRARGSPLHF
NA	TRBV28	TRBJ1-4	NA	TGTGCCAGCTCCGCTACAGGGCTAGGCGAAAAACTGTTTTTT	CASSATGLGEKLFF
TRBD1	TRBV10-2	TRBJ1-4	NA	TGCGCCAGCAGTGAGCCCGACAGGGTTAATGAAAAACTGTTTTTT	CASSEPDRVNEKLFF
NA	TRBV2	TRBJ1-6	NA	TGTGCCAGCAGTGCTTGGGGCTTACGGTCACCCCTCCACTTT	CASSAWGLRSPLHF
NA	TRBV19	TRBJ1-1	NA	TGTGCCAGTAGTATCGGGGGGTGGCACACTGAAGCTTTCTTT	CASSIGGWHTEAFF
NA	TRBV7-8	TRBJ2-7	NA	TGTGCCAGCAGCCTCTCCCCGACTTACGAGCAGTACTTC	CASSLSPTYEQYF
NA	TRBV7-9	TRBJ2-3	NA	TGTGCCAGCAGCCCCCTCCGACAGCTAGATACGCAGTATTTT	CASSPLRQLDTQYF
TRBD2	TRBV2	TRBJ2-7	NA	TGTGCCAGCAGTGAAGCGCTTCCGGGAGCGGGGACCTACGAGCAGTACTTC	CASSEALPGAGTYEQYF
NA	TRBV7-9	TRBJ2-5	NA	TGTGCCAGCAGCTTAGCGTCCGGCGGCCAAGAGACCCAGTACTTC	CASSLASGGQETQYF
NA	TRBV27	TRBJ2-3	NA	TGTGCCAGTCTGGGGCGGGGGCCATTGGGGGATACGCAGTATTTT	CASLGRGPLGDTQYF
TRBD1	TRBV27	TRBJ1-1	NA	TGTGCCAGCAGGTCCCGACAGGGGAGGAGATTAGGTTTCTTT	CASRSRQGRRLGFF
NA	TRBV7-9	TRBJ2-7	NA	TGTGCCAGCAGTAGGACATACCACGAGCAGTACTTC	CASSRTYHEQYF
NA	TRBV4-1	TRBJ1-1	NA	TGCGCCACCCTAGGAATCGGCGCTGAAGCTTTCTTT	CATLGIGAEAFF
TRBD2	TRBV5-4	TRBJ2-7	few	TGTGCCAGCAGCGACCATACATGGCGGGGGAGTAGCTCCTACGAGCAGTACTTC	CASSDHTWRGSSSYEQYF
NA	TRBV25-1	TRBJ2-7	NA	TGTGCCAGCAGTGAATATTATGGGAGTTCCTACGAGCAGTACTTC	CASSEYYGSSYEQYF
NA	TRBV27	TRBJ2-5	NA	TGTGCCAGCAGTTTTAGTGGTCCCCCCACGCGGGAGACCCAGTACTTC	CASSFSGPPTRETQYF
TRBD1	TRBV10-3	TRBJ2-4	few	TGTGCCATCAGTGAGGGGACAGAGGGGGCCAAAAACATTCAGTACTTC	CAISEGTEGAKNIQYF
NA	TRBV4-3	TRBJ1-1	once	TGCGCCAGCAGCCTGGGGGCGGGCACTGAAGCTTTCTTT	CASSLGAGTEAFF